This TCR beta chain originates from a study of shared clonotypes between healthy human individuals. Germline V CDR1 and CDR2: MNHNY, SVGAGI (reference sequence). The CDR3 sequence is 12 residues long. Deletions cut 0 bases from V and 10 bases from J, with 10 bases between. Over several immunoSEQ plates, each subset's genomic DNA was distributed in even portions. Spread over ten immunoSEQ deep assay plates, unsorted PBMC DNA underwent sequencing. The table came from immunoSEQ multiplex PCR; TCRdb's copy has only in-frame clones and leaves some out. The sample yields 400,000 to 500,000 clones, 79% seen once. Only a few counts were recorded for this clone.

The source of this sequence is a woman aged 40 to 49 in good health. Some clones in this sample may be carry-over from other donors' samples. The chain is built from TRBV6-6 and TRBJ2-7; D is undetermined. Sequencing input: PBMCs. The DNA of the CDR3 is TGTGCCAGCAGTTACTCGATGGTTAAACAGTACTTC. It codes for CASSYSMVKQYF.